Listed below are T cell receptor beta chains from one sample, sequenced in a study of blood T cell repertoires in COVID-19. Assay used: immunoSEQ multiplex PCR; TCRdb lists only in-frame clones, some missing. The sample contains approximately 20,000 clones, 70% to 90% of which appear only once. What was sequenced was peripheral blood. All receptors come from a man aged 65 to 85 with acute or convalescent COVID-19. Both conserved end residues are part of each CDR3. Each record gives: CDR3 length, V gene, CDR3 protein.

CDR3 length: 19; V gene: TRBV23-1; CDR3 protein: CASSRPERDRGRRTGELFF
CDR3 length: 17; V gene: TRBV13; CDR3 protein: CASSRQTLAGGADTQYF
CDR3 length: 15; V gene: TRBV15; CDR3 protein: CATSSGTVSNQPQHF
CDR3 length: 20; V gene: TRBV5-1; CDR3 protein: CASSWAGQDAYYLAKNIQYF
CDR3 length: 14; V gene: TRBV7-3; CDR3 protein: CASSSPGQGLEQFF
CDR3 length: 15; V gene: TRBV5-1; CDR3 protein: CASSLETGGNSPLHF
CDR3 length: 18; V gene: TRBV4-3; CDR3 protein: CASSQERLAALNTGELFF
CDR3 length: 16; V gene: TRBV10-3; CDR3 protein: CAGASISGTGGYEQYF
CDR3 length: 16; V gene: TRBV19; CDR3 protein: CASSISGQGDGSPLHF
CDR3 length: 15; V gene: TRBV6-5; CDR3 protein: CASSYSTGAGQPQHF
CDR3 length: 15; V gene: TRBV29-1; CDR3 protein: CSAHSQGARGYGYTF
CDR3 length: 15; V gene: TRBV7-2; CDR3 protein: CASRQNALTSYGYTF
CDR3 length: 17; V gene: TRBV10-3; CDR3 protein: CAISDSARQGSGNTIYF
CDR3 length: 18; V gene: TRBV28; CDR3 protein: CASTVAGAVYSGANVLTF
CDR3 length: 17; V gene: TRBV19; CDR3 protein: CASSSTSGTGGADTQYF
CDR3 length: 13; V gene: TRBV4-1; CDR3 protein: CASSQGQGGEQYF
CDR3 length: 15; V gene: TRBV25-1; CDR3 protein: CASSPRGNSNQPQHF
CDR3 length: 16; V gene: TRBV27; CDR3 protein: CASSWAGGDGANVLTF
CDR3 length: 16; V gene: TRBV9; CDR3 protein: CASSLPSGRVGDTQYF
CDR3 length: 15; V gene: TRBV19; CDR3 protein: CASTTLTGSSGPQHF
CDR3 length: 15; V gene: TRBV11-3; CDR3 protein: CASSLGTSGTDTQYF
CDR3 length: 17; V gene: TRBV19; CDR3 protein: CASSIDLTSGIYNEQFF
CDR3 length: 17; V gene: TRBV7-7; CDR3 protein: CASSSGPGLASPDTQYF
CDR3 length: 17; V gene: TRBV4-3; CDR3 protein: CASSQGTSGSYLGELFF
CDR3 length: 17; V gene: TRBV6-2/TRBV6-3; CDR3 protein: CASSSVIREGSTDTQYF